This T cell receptor beta chain was sequenced during a study of cytomegalovirus exposure and HLA in healthy donors. Study findings and constraints: Subsequent analysis showed first-cohort TCR clusters tending to co-occur in 120 validation repertoires.

A word on this clone: What it binds is not known.

Trimming stripped 1 base from V and 0 bases from J, with 6 bases between. Germline V gene sequence: CDR1 GTSNPN, CDR2 SVGIG (reference sequence). The CDR3 loop spans 13 amino acids. Clones were sequenced by immunoSEQ multiplex PCR, and TCRdb holds only the in-frame ones, with some missing. The table has around 400,000 clones, around 86% seen once. This TCR derives from a young woman in good health and CMV-seronegative. The sequenced sample consisted of PBMCs. V usage is TRBV30 and J usage is TRBJ1-1, with D unclear. The CDR3 nucleotides read TGTGCCTGGAGTGCTACCATGAACACTGAAGCTTTCTTT. The encoded protein is CAWSATMNTEAFF.